This entry describes one T cell receptor (beta chain). This receptor's antigen is unknown. No base-level quality is on record; no much larger clone is a single base apart. This sample stems from a study of blood T cell repertoires in COVID-19 (TCRdb year 2020). Concerning the study at large: Samples from collaborators originated in the United States, Italy and Spain and spanned both the acute and convalescent phases of COVID-19. The prospective study material was composed of cDNA or gDNA derived from T cells, B-cell-depleted T cells, or PBMCs. Deeply sampled blood TCRbeta repertoires from subjects exposed to, actively infected with, or recovered from COVID-19 were included in the dataset. A freely available public database, intended as a resource for researchers studying the immune response to SARS-CoV-2, is where the repertoires were released. Samples came from the ongoing ImmuneRACE study (first 160 participants) plus 1,254 subjects from 6 global collaborators. Nearly every sample came with metadata listing a de-identified subject ID, COVID-19 status, age in years and sex. Where available, HLA class I and class II types were obtained from metadata supplied by the sample provider rather than from assay-based typing.

Results and caveats for the whole study, not just this receptor: How much clinical and demographic metadata was included differed by source and by participant, and the metadata was provided uncurated.

The immunoSEQ Assay, a bias-controlled multiplex PCR, was used to amplify TCRbeta CDR3 regions from genomic DNA. The study's own analysis went as follows. The number of nucleated cells in each sample was estimated by amplification of reference gene primers within the assay. To quantify the absolute abundance of each unique TCRbeta CDR3 rearrangement, sequence reads were collapsed and filtered. For each sample, productive Simpson clonality was calculated as the square root of Simpson's diversity index over productive rearrangements. The clones in this table, taken by TCRdb from immuneACCESS, are in-frame only. Not every clone is retained; where verified, under half of the shortfall comes from an unresolved V gene, and the cause of the rest is unknown. The V and J calls and clone size are taken from that table; D and trimming were inferred from the DNA. Present in this sample are roughly 250,000 clones, 87% of which were seen just once. The ten largest clones capture under 6.5% of the sample.

Participants in the prospective study were aged roughly 18 to 89 years, lived in under 30 United States geographic areas, and enrolled through a virtual design. In the prospective study, cohorts were assigned on the basis of participant-reported clinical history obtained from a screening survey and a study questionnaire. Mobile phlebotomists in the prospective study collected whole blood, serum and a nasopharyngeal or oropharyngeal swab from every participant. Additional blood draws and questionnaires over an approximately 2-month period could optionally be provided by prospective study participants. Before DNA extraction, prospective study blood samples were shipped either frozen or at room temperature. Sequenced material: PBMCs or T cells enriched from blood (not recorded which). The clonotype originates from a woman aged 30 to 39 with acute COVID-19.

The nucleotides read TGCGCCAGCAGTGATAGTGGGACAGGGGGCTACGAGCAGTACTTC. Its protein reads: CASSDSGTGGYEQYF. The sequence joins TRBV10-1 to TRBJ2-7; TRBD1 aligns with 11 central bases. Per the germline V gene (reference sequence), WNHNN is the CDR1 and SYGVQD is the CDR2. From cysteine to phenylalanine, the CDR3 is 15 amino acids long. Just the 45-base CDR3 DNA is kept, in frame starting at base 1. Trimming removed 3 bases from V and 3 bases from J; the gene matches leave 4 bases unexplained.